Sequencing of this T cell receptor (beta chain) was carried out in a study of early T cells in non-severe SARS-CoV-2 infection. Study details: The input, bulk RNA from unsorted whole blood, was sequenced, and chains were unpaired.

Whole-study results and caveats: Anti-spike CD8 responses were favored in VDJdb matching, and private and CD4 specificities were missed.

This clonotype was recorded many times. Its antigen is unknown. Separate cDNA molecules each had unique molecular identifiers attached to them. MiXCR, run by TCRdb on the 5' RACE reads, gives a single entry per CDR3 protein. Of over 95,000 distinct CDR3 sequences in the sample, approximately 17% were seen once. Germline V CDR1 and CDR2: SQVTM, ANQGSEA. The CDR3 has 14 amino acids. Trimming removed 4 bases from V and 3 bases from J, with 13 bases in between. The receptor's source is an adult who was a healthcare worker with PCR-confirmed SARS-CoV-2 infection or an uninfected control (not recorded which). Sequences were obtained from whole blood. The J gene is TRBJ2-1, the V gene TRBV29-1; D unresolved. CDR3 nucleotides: TGCAGCGTTGGAATGGTAACTGTCTACAATGAGCAGTTCTTC. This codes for CSVGMVTVYNEQFF.